This T cell receptor (beta chain) derives from a study of cytomegalovirus exposure and HLA in healthy donors. Study results and limitations: Reportedly, a later analysis found an Asian-associated ancestry cluster had fewer N-insertions than the roughly 700-donor mean. Being productive about 87% or about 30% of the time was typical of most TCR beta V segments in an earlier analysis.

Regarding this clone: Antigen: not known.

As for the donors, each was a healthy bone marrow donor. The PCR ran on 60 Vbeta and 13 Jbeta primers. Profiling relied on immunoSEQ multiplex PCR, and the TCRdb table lists in-frame clones only, not all of them. Altogether roughly 110,000 clones are present, 75% being singletons, with the ten largest covering around 2.8%. This clonotype was sampled from a male donor in good health and CMV-seropositive. The sample consisted of PBMCs.

As DNA, the CDR3 is TGTGCCACCAGCAGAGTGGGGACAGCTGGAGACATTCAGTACTTC. This sequence encodes CATSRVGTAGDIQYF. V and J are TRBV15 and TRBJ2-4, with 7 positions matching TRBD1. The CDR3 is 15 amino acids. Germline lookup yields CDR1 LNHNV and CDR2 YYDKDF (reference sequence). V shed 1 base, J shed 8 bases, and the junction held 8 bases outside the gene matches.